These 23 T cell receptor beta chains originate from one sample sequenced in a study of cytomegalovirus exposure and HLA in healthy donors (dated by TCRdb to 2015 to 2018). Library method: the immunoSEQ multiplex PCR assay. A mixture of 60 forward primers for TCR Vbeta segments and 13 reverse primers for TCR Jbeta segments was used in the multiplex PCR. TCRdb's version of the immuneACCESS table is confined to in-frame rearrangements and falls short of the full clone set. An unresolved V gene accounts for under half of the shortfall where checked; the remainder is of unknown origin. Within this sample are under 150,000 clones, with 55% to 75% of them counted one time only. 2.9% of the sample is held by the ten biggest clonotypes. Sequences were obtained from PBMCs. The receptors derive from a human donor in good health.

The chain joins TRBV5-1 to TRBJ2-2; D not certain. This CDR3 is 15 amino acids long. V was trimmed by 1 base and J by 2 bases, leaving 9 bases between them. The germline gives CDR1 SGHRS, CDR2 YFSETQ. CDR3 sequence reads: CASSLSTGNTGELFF. The CDR3 coding sequence is TGCGCCAGCAGCTTGTCCACGGGTAACACCGGGGAGCTGTTTTTT.

The CDR3 nucleotides are TGTGCCAGCGTCCGGGAACCTAGCACAGATACGCAGTATTTT. This codes for CASVREPSTDTQYF. The chain joins TRBV2 to TRBJ2-3; D possibly corresponds to TRBD2 (5 bases). V was cut by 8 bases and J by 0 bases, with 12 bases left in between. This CDR3 contains 14 residues. Germline V gene lookup returns CDR1 SNHLY and CDR2 FYNNEI.

The gene calls are TRBV9 and TRBJ2-5, with D possibly being TRBD2 (6 bases). Germline V gene data show CDR1 as SGDLS and CDR2 as YYNGEE. The CDR3 is made up of 16 amino acids. Trimming removed 0 bases at V and 2 bases at J, with 14 bases between. The CDR3 DNA reads TGTGCCAGCAGCGTAGGCCAACTAGCCCTACAAGAGACCCAGTACTTC. Translated, it gives CASSVGQLALQETQYF.

V usage is TRBV2 and J usage is TRBJ1-1; D ambiguous. The CDR3 consists of 13 residues. Between the trimmed V and J ends, which lost 5 bases and 2 bases, there was a span of 9 bases. The V gene's germline CDR1 is SNHLY and CDR2 FYNNEI. CDR3 DNA: TGTGCCAGCAGTCTCTTGGCCAACACTGAAGCTTTCTTT. Translation gives CASSLLANTEAFF.

Only one count was recorded for this clone. The V gene is TRBV15, the J gene TRBJ1-4, with TRBD1 matching 7 bases. V trimming: 3 bases; J trimming: 4 bases; junction bases outside the gene matches: 5. The CDR3 is made up of 15 amino acids. Germline V gene lookup returns CDR1 LNHNV and CDR2 YYDKDF (reference sequence). CDR3 sequence: CATSSRDSLNEKLFF. The CDR3 coding sequence is TGTGCCACCAGCAGCCGGGACAGCCTTAATGAAAAACTGTTTTTT.

The chain couples TRBV16 to TRBJ2-1; 7 bases are shared with TRBD1. Trimming took 8 bases from V and 7 from J; bases not matched to a gene: 14. Germline-derived CDR1 and CDR2 are KGHSY and FQNENV. The CDR3 covers 15 residues. The CDR3 DNA reads TGTGCCAGCGCCAAGGGGCAGGGGGAATGGAATGAGCAGTTCTTC. Translated: CASAKGQGEWNEQFF. Filled out from reference TRBV16 and TRBJ2-1, the complete variable domain reads GEEVAQTPKHLVRGEGQKAKLYCAPIKGHSYVFWYQQVLKNEFKFLISFQNENVFDETGMPKERFSAKCLPNSPCSLEIQATKLEDSAVYFCASAKGQGEWNEQFFGPGTRLTVL.

This sequence joins TRBV4-3 and TRBJ2-5; D is undetermined. This CDR3 has 14 amino acids. V gave up 0 bases and J gave up 5 bases, with 10 bases separating them. CDR1 is LGHNA and CDR2 is YSLEER in the germline V gene. The CDR3 reads CASSQDYTEETQYF. CDR3 DNA: TGCGCCAGCAGCCAAGATTACACGGAGGAGACCCAGTACTTC.

V usage is TRBV27 and J usage is TRBJ1-2; 7 nucleotides align to TRBD1. The CDR3 runs 14 residues. CDR1 and CDR2 from the germline V gene are MNHEY and SMNVEV (reference sequence). The V and J ends lost 6 bases and 2 bases, in that order; junction bases with no gene match: 6. The CDR3 is CASRETGSNYGYTF. The DNA for the CDR3 is TGTGCCAGCAGGGAGACAGGGTCAAACTATGGCTACACCTTC.

This clone came up a few times. The genes are TRBV7-9 and TRBJ2-1; the match to TRBD1 covers 7 bases. The CDR3 runs to 15 residues. V lost 3 bases and J lost 8; bases outside the gene matches: 10. Germline V gives CDR1 SEHNR, CDR2 FQNEAQ (reference sequence). The CDR3 coding sequence is TGTGCCAGCAGCTTGAGGGCAGGGGGTTTCGATGAGCAGTTCTTC. It codes for CASSLRAGGFDEQFF. The full variable domain, its missing parts supplied by reference TRBV7-9 and TRBJ2-1, is DTGVSQNPRHKITKRGQNVTFRCDPISEHNRLYWYRQTLGQGPEFLTYFQNEAQLEKSRLLSDRFSAERPKGSFSTLEIQRTEQGDSAMYLCASSLRAGGFDEQFFGPGTRLTVL.

In DNA, the CDR3 is TGTGCCAGCAGTGAAGGGGGTTTAGCGGGAGGTACGACCCAGTACTTC. It yields the protein CASSEGGLAGGTTQYF. The rearrangement uses TRBV2 and TRBJ2-5; TRBD2 aligns across 10 bases. The CDR3 sequence is 16 residues long. CDR1 is SNHLY, CDR2 FYNNEI, per germline. J lost 7 bases, V lost 1 base, and 9 bases had no gene match.

This chain joins TRBV19 and TRBJ1-2; 7 bases are shared with TRBD1. This CDR3 contains 16 residues. With V trimmed by 2 bases and J by 1 base, 7 bases remained unmatched. The V gene's germline CDR1 is LNHDA and CDR2 SQIVND (reference sequence). For the CDR3, the DNA is TGTGCCAGTAGTATAATGACAGGGAGAAGTAACTATGGCTACACCTTC. Translated, it gives CASSIMTGRSNYGYTF.

This clone was seen a few times. The rearrangement joins TRBV19 to TRBJ2-2; TRBD2 agrees at 9 bases. The CDR3 sequence is 16 residues long. Germline CDR1 LNHDA, CDR2 SQIVND (reference sequence). The J segment lost 5 bases and the V segment lost 6 bases, leaving 10 bases of the junction unmatched. The CDR3: CASSSSGVSGTGELFF. The CDR3 nucleotides are TGTGCCAGTAGCTCTAGCGGGGTCTCTGGGACCGGGGAGCTGTTTTTT.

The chain couples TRBV5-1 to TRBJ1-1, with D possibly being TRBD1 (5 bases). The germline CDR1 and CDR2 sequences are SGHRS and YFSETQ. CDR3 length equals 15 residues. V was cut by 4 bases and J by 4 bases, with 17 bases left in between. DNA of the CDR3: TGCGCCAGCAGCCCGGATTGGGGGGTTGGCACTGAAGCTTTCTTT. Translating gives CASSPDWGVGTEAFF. Together with reference TRBV5-1 and TRBJ1-1, the CDR3 gives the full variable domain: KAGVTQTPRYLIKTRGQQVTLSCSPISGHRSVSWYQQTPGQGLQFLFEYFSETQRNKGNFPGRFSGRQFSNSRSEMNVSTLELGDSALYLCASSPDWGVGTEAFFGQGTRLTVV.

This clone was detected only once. This chain joins TRBV6-5 and TRBJ2-3, with D possibly matching TRBD1 (5 bases). Germline V CDR1 and CDR2: MNHEY, SVGAGI. The CDR3 contains 13 residues. Trimming left V 5 bases short and J 2 bases short, with 8 bases between. The CDR3 spells CASSTRVTDTQYF. The CDR3 region has the DNA TGTGCCAGCAGTACCAGGGTCACAGATACGCAGTATTTT.

The rearrangement joins TRBV7-8 to TRBJ1-4; weak D call: TRBD1 (6 bases). V was trimmed by 1 base and J by 16 bases, leaving 10 bases between them. Germline V gene lookup returns CDR1 SGHVS and CDR2 FQNEAQ. The CDR3 has 11 residues. CDR3 nucleotide sequence: TGTGCCAGCAGCTTAGGGGGGACACCGTTTTTT. Protein: CASSLGGTPFF. Drawing the rest from reference TRBV7-8 and TRBJ1-4, the complete variable domain is GAGVSQSPRYKVAKRGQDVALRCDPISGHVSLFWYQQALGQGPEFLTYFQNEAQLDKSGLPSDRFFAERPEGSVSTLKIQRTQQEDSAVYLCASSLGGTPFFGSGTQLSVL.

The V and J genes are TRBV21-1 and TRBJ1-1. TRBV21-1 is classified as a pseudogene. CDR3 length: 16 residues. The CDR3 DNA reads as TGTGCCAGCAGCAAAGCCGCCCCGAGCCCGAACACTGAAGCTTTCTTT. The encoded protein is CASSKAAPSPNTEAFF.

This chain connects TRBV10-3 to TRBJ1-3, with D tentatively TRBD1 (5 bases). The CDR3 length is 14 residues. Germline V gene sequence: CDR1 ENHRY, CDR2 SYGVKD. Between the trimmed V and J ends, which lost 3 bases and 9 bases, there was a span of 15 bases. The CDR3 is CAISDPTTGGTIYF. CDR3 sequence (DNA): TGTGCCATCAGTGATCCTACGACGGGGGGCACCATATATTTT.

As DNA, the CDR3 is TGTGCCAGCTCACCTCCCCGCGCGAACACCGGGGAGCTGTTTTTT. It is translated as CASSPPRANTGELFF. This sequence joins TRBV18 and TRBJ2-2; no reliable D call. V was shortened by 3 bases and J by 0 bases, with 8 bases between the two germline ends. Germline CDR1 KGHSH, CDR2 LQKENI. This CDR3 spans 15 amino acids.

This clone was seen a handful of times. CDR3 region: CASSPGSSYEQYF. The DNA for the CDR3 is TGTGCCAGCTCGCCCGGGTCCTCTTACGAGCAGTACTTC. The chain joins TRBV18 to TRBJ2-7; D is undetermined. V was clipped by 6 bases and J by 4 bases, with 13 bases between them. In germline, CDR1 is KGHSH, CDR2 LQKENI. The CDR3 spans 13 residues. The variable domain in full, completed from reference TRBV18 and TRBJ2-7, reads NAGVMQNPRHLVRRRGQEARLRCSPMKGHSHVYWYRQLPEEGLKFMVYLQKENIIDESGMPKERFSAEFPKEGPSILRIQQVVRGDSAAYFCASSPGSSYEQYFGPGTRLTVT.

About this clone itself: Other DNA sequences in the sample encode the same CDR3. The gene calls are TRBV4-2 and TRBJ2-5; D perhaps matches TRBD2 (7 bases). The CDR3 consists of 14 residues. V lost 3 bases, J lost 2 bases, and 10 bases lay in between. Germline loops: CDR1 LGHNA, CDR2 YNFKEQ. The CDR3 here is CASSQGGPQETQYF. The DNA of the CDR3 is TGTGCCAGCAGCCAGGGGGGGCCACAAGAGACCCAGTACTTC.

The rearrangement uses TRBV6-6 and TRBJ2-5; 10 bases match TRBD1. Per the germline V gene, CDR1 is MNHNY and CDR2 is SVGAGI (reference sequence). The CDR3 loop spans 16 amino acids. With 5 bases clipped from V and 3 bases from J, the junction kept 9 bases outside the gene matches. Here the CDR3 reads CASSLTGGPQKETQYF. CDR3 bases: TGTGCCAGCAGTCTGACAGGGGGCCCTCAGAAAGAGACCCAGTACTTC.

The chain joins TRBV6-5 to TRBJ2-7, with TRBD2 as a possible D gene (5 bases). The CDR3 extends over 14 amino acids. Germline loops: CDR1 MNHEY, CDR2 SVGAGI. Trimming took 5 bases from V and 6 from J, leaving 17 bases between them. CDR3 region: CASSPLAIRGEQYF. CDR3 nucleotide sequence: TGTGCCAGCAGTCCTCTAGCCATCCGTGGCGAGCAGTACTTC.

This clone appeared a single time. This rearrangement joins TRBV5-1 to TRBJ2-1, with 10 bases matching TRBD2. The CDR3 has 18 amino acids. Germline CDR1 reads SGHRS; CDR2 reads YFSETQ. With 4 bases clipped from V and 0 bases from J, the junction kept 10 bases outside the gene matches. CDR3 DNA: TGCGCCAGCAGCCTACAGACTAGCGGGTTCAGCTCCTACAATGAGCAGTTCTTC. It yields the protein CASSLQTSGFSSYNEQFF.